This entry lists 10 T cell receptor beta chains sequenced from one sample in a study of PD-L1 blockade in urothelial cancer. Generated by immunoSEQ multiplex PCR, the TCRdb table keeps only in-frame clones and is missing some. The data show about 100,000 clones, with about 85% seen just once and 2.4% held by the top ten. This material consisted of PBMCs, taken around atezolizumab (anti-PD-L1) treatment. All receptors come from a man aged 45 to 65 with urothelial cancer.

The rearrangement joins TRBV18 to TRBJ1-2; D is unresolved. Between the trimmed V and J ends, which lost 3 bases and 0 bases, there was a span of 11 bases. The CDR3 covers 15 residues. The V gene's germline CDR1 is KGHSH and CDR2 LQKENI. The CDR3 DNA reads TGTGCCAGCTCACCGGGCCACGGCGCTAACTATGGCTACACCTTC. Protein sequence: CASSPGHGANYGYTF.

The chain couples TRBV5-1 to TRBJ2-7; TRBD2 is a possible D gene (6 bases). CDR1 is SGHRS, CDR2 YFSETQ, per germline. The V end lost 2 bases, the J end lost 4 bases, and 16 bases lay between the germline ends. This CDR3 spans 15 amino acids. CDR3 in DNA: TGCGCCAGCAGCTTCATGTCGGGAGCCCAGTACGAGCAGTACTTC. As protein: CASSFMSGAQYEQYF.

V usage is TRBV30 and J usage is TRBJ2-4; TRBD2 might be the D (5 bases). Germline-derived CDR1 and CDR2 are GTSNPN and SVGIG (reference sequence). The length of the CDR3 is 14 residues. The V gene lost 1 base and the J gene lost 3 bases, with 10 bases spanning the gap. The chain's CDR3 is CAWSATSGKNIQYF. The CDR3 nucleotides are TGTGCCTGGAGTGCCACCAGCGGCAAAAACATTCAGTACTTC.

This clone was recorded a few times. The J gene is TRBJ2-5, the V gene TRBV21-1; the table's D call TRBD2 went unverified against the DNA. TRBV21-1 is annotated as a pseudogene. This CDR3 has 16 amino acids. The CDR3 loop is CASSKFMFGVGETQYF. CDR3 sequence (DNA): TGTGCCAGCAGCAAATTTATGTTCGGGGTAGGAGAGACCCAGTACTTC.

The chain joins TRBV6-1 to TRBJ2-7; D unclear. Germline CDR1 is MNHNS and CDR2 is SASEGT. The CDR3 extends over 14 amino acids. The V end was cut by 8 bases, the J end by 0 bases, with 14 bases between. The CDR3 DNA follows: TGTGCCAGCCACCCCATGGCTAGCTCCTACGAGCAGTACTTC. This translates into CASHPMASSYEQYF.

The gene calls are TRBV25-1 and TRBJ2-1; no clear D. V was clipped by 4 bases and J by 4 bases, with 2 bases between them. This CDR3 is 11 amino acids long. Germline CDR1 MGHDK, CDR2 SYGVNS. The CDR3 DNA sequence: TGTGCCAGCAGTGCATACAATGAGCAGTTCTTC. It translates to CASSAYNEQFF.

This chain links TRBV5-5 with TRBJ2-7; D may be TRBD2 (5 bases). The CDR3 has 13 residues. V lost 0 bases, J lost 6 bases, and 10 bases lay in between. Germline V gene lookup returns CDR1 SGHKS and CDR2 YYEKEE (reference sequence). Written as DNA, the CDR3 is TGTGCCAGCAGCTTGGAACTAGAATCCGAGCAGTACTTC. Protein sequence: CASSLELESEQYF.

The CDR3 DNA is TGTGCCAGCTCGGGAGGACAGGTATACACTGAAGCTTTCTTT. It yields the protein CASSGGQVYTEAFF. V usage is TRBV18 and J usage is TRBJ1-1; 7 positions match TRBD1. Germline CDR1 is KGHSH and CDR2 is LQKENI. The CDR3 runs to 14 residues. V shed 6 bases, J shed 3 bases, and the junction held 7 bases outside the gene matches.

Here the CDR3 DNA reads TGTGCCAGCAGGGGTGGGAGGGCCAAGGCCGGGGAGCTGTTTTTT. Amino acid sequence: CASRGGRAKAGELFF. The chain carries TRBV2 and TRBJ2-2, with 7 bases aligning to TRBD2. Germline V CDR1 and CDR2: SNHLY, FYNNEI. Trimming at V came to 6 bases and at J to 6 bases, leaving 10 bases not matched to a gene. This CDR3 spans 15 amino acids.

The J gene is TRBJ2-2, the V gene TRBV27, with 14 bases lining up with TRBD2. This CDR3 has 17 amino acids. Germline V gives CDR1 MNHEY, CDR2 SMNVEV (reference sequence). The junction had 6 bases not matched to a gene; V was cut back by 6 bases and J by 3 bases. The CDR3 is CASRTSGRAYDTGELFF. The CDR3 DNA follows: TGTGCCAGCAGGACTAGCGGGAGGGCTTATGACACCGGGGAGCTGTTTTTT.